Listed here are 10 T cell receptor beta chains from one sample, sequenced in a study of PD-L1 blockade in urothelial cancer. This table comes from immunoSEQ multiplex PCR, and its TCRdb copy is limited to in-frame clones, with some not included. The sample carries 50,000 or so clones, around 72% recorded once. Time point in this sample: pretreatment peripheral blood. This specimen consisted of PBMCs, obtained around atezolizumab (anti-PD-L1) treatment. Every receptor here comes from a man between 65 and 79 years old with urothelial cancer.

This rearrangement joins TRBV6-5 to TRBJ1-1; 8 nucleotides align to TRBD1. V lost 5 bases to trimming and J lost 4 bases; unmatched junction nucleotides: 9. Germline V gene data show CDR1 as MNHEY and CDR2 as SVGAGI. CDR3 length equals 15 residues. CDR3 sequence (DNA): TGTGCCAGCAGTCGGGACAGGACGCGGAGCACTGAAGCTTTCTTT. It codes for CASSRDRTRSTEAFF.

This rearrangement joins TRBV10-2 to TRBJ1-2, with 8 bases lining up with TRBD1. CDR3 length equals 14 residues. Germline CDR1 and CDR2: WSHSY and SAAADI. Trimming took 4 bases from V and 8 from J; bases not matched to a gene: 9. CDR3 residues: CASSGVDRGEGYTF. The DNA for the CDR3 is TGCGCCAGCAGTGGGGTCGACAGGGGAGAGGGCTACACCTTC.

The chain uses TRBV19 and TRBJ2-7; 9 bases fit TRBD1. V lost 7 bases to trimming and J lost 5 bases; unmatched junction nucleotides: 6. Per germline, CDR1 LNHDA and CDR2 SQIVND (reference sequence). The CDR3 has 13 amino acids. The CDR3 DNA reads as TGTGCCAGTAAACGGACAGGGGTAAACGAGCAGTACTTC. It specifies CASKRTGVNEQYF.

This clone was picked up a small number of times. The rearrangement uses TRBV4-2 and TRBJ2-3; D remains unclear. Trimming pared 5 bases from V and 5 bases from J, leaving 14 bases between. This CDR3 has 14 residues. Germline-derived CDR1 and CDR2 are LGHNA and YNFKEQ. CDR3 amino acids: CASSSTLGLDTQYF. As DNA, the CDR3 is TGTGCCAGCAGCTCCACGCTAGGTTTAGATACGCAGTATTTT.

The chain links TRBV7-2 to TRBJ1-4; D not certain. V shed 2 bases and J shed 8 bases, with 12 bases lying between them. Germline V gives CDR1 SGHTA, CDR2 FQGNSA. The CDR3 is 14 residues long. CDR3 DNA: TGTGCCAGCAGCTTAAGAGGCTCTGGGGAAAAACTGTTTTTT. Its translation is CASSLRGSGEKLFF.

The chain joins TRBV19 to TRBJ2-1; 8 bases are a match to TRBD2. The CDR3 is 15 residues long. CDR1 and CDR2 from the germline V gene are LNHDA and SQIVND (reference sequence). The J segment lost 2 bases and the V segment lost 10 bases, leaving 10 bases of the junction unmatched. CDR3: CATTFDGRAYNEQFF. CDR3 nucleotides: TGTGCCACCACCTTTGACGGGAGGGCCTACAATGAGCAGTTCTTC.

This rearrangement joins TRBV7-2 to TRBJ2-7, with TRBD2 as a possible D gene (6 bases). Trimming removed 0 bases at V and 4 bases at J, with 7 bases between. CDR1 SGHTA and CDR2 FQGNSA come from the germline V gene. The CDR3 sequence is 13 residues long. The CDR3 coding sequence is TGTGCCAGCAGCTTAGCCCGGGAGTACGAGCAGTACTTC. The encoded protein is CASSLAREYEQYF.

The chain couples TRBV7-2 to TRBJ1-6; TRBD1 is a possible D gene (6 bases). This CDR3 is 15 amino acids long. In germline, CDR1 is SGHTA, CDR2 FQGNSA. V lost 5 bases and J lost 7, with 15 bases in between. As DNA, the CDR3 is TGTGCCAGCAGCACCTACAGGGACGGGAATTCACCCCTCCACTTT. Its translation is CASSTYRDGNSPLHF.

The CDR3, as DNA: TGTGCCAGCAGCTCGACGCAGAGGGGGGGTGAAAAACTGTTTTTT. It specifies CASSSTQRGGEKLFF. This chain joins TRBV5-4 and TRBJ1-4, with D tentatively TRBD1 (6 bases). Trimming removed 3 bases from V and 7 bases from J, with 16 bases in between. Germline CDR1 reads SGHNT; CDR2 reads YYREEE (reference sequence). The CDR3 is 15 amino acids.

This clone occurred a few times. The chain links TRBV7-2 to TRBJ2-7, with 12 bases that match TRBD2. The germline CDR1 and CDR2 sequences are SGHTA and FQGNSA. Unmatched junction bases numbered 4, after V lost 3 bases and J lost 4 bases. The CDR3 spans 15 residues. CDR3 sequence: CASSFQTSGGYEQYF. In DNA form, the CDR3 reads TGTGCCAGCAGCTTTCAGACTAGCGGGGGTTACGAGCAGTACTTC.